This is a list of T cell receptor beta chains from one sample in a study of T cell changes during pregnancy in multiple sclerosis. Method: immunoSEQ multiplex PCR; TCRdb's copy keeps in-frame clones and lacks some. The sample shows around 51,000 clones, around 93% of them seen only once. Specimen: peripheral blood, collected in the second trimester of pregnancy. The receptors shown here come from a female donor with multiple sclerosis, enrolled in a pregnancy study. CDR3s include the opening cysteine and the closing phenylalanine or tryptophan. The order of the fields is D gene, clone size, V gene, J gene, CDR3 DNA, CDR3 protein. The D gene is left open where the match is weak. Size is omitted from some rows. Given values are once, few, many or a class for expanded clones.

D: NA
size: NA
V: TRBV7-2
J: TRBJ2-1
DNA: TGTGCCAGCAGCTTAGTGGCTTTGAAAAATGAGCAGTTCTTC
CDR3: CASSLVALKNEQFF

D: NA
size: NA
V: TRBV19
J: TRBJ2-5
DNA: TGTGCCAGTAGTATAACAGGACAAGAGACCCAGTACTTC
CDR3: CASSITGQETQYF

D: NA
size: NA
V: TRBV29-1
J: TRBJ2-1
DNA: TGCAGCGTTGACAGGGGACCCTACAATGAGCAGTTCTTC
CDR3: CSVDRGPYNEQFF

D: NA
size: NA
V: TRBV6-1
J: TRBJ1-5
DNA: TGTGCCAGCAGTGAACCCCGGACAGCCAGCAATCAGCCCCAGCATTTT
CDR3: CASSEPRTASNQPQHF

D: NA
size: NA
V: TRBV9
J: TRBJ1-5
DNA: TGTGCCAGCAGCGAGGGGGGGAAATCCAATCAGCCCCAGCATTTT
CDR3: CASSEGGKSNQPQHF

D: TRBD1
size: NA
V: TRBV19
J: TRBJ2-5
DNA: TGTGCCAGTACCCCTATAGGGGGCGCGGGAGAGACCCAGTACTTC
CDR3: CASTPIGGAGETQYF

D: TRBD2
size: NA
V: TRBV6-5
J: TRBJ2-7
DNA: TGTGCCAGCTCCTCCCAAGCGGGAGGCTACGAGCAGTACTTC
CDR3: CASSSQAGGYEQYF

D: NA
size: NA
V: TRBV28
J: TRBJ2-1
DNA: TGTGCCAGCATGGTCTATCAGTCGGGGGAGCAGTTCTTC
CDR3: CASMVYQSGEQFF

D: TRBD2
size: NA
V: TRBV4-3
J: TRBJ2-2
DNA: TGCGCCAGCAGCCCCAACTTAAGTAGCGGGGGGAATAACACCGGGGAGCTGTTTTTT
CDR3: CASSPNLSSGGNNTGELFF

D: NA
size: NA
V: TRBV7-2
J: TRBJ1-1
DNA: TGTGCCAGCAGCTTAGCGGCTAACACTGAAGCTTTCTTT
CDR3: CASSLAANTEAFF

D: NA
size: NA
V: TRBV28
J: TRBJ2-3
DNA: TGTGCCAGCAGTTTCGGAGGTAGAGGCACAGATACGCAGTATTTT
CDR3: CASSFGGRGTDTQYF

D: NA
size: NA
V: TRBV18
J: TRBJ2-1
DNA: TGTGCCAGCTCACCCCGGACACTGAGCTCCTACAATGAGCAGTTCTTC
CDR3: CASSPRTLSSYNEQFF

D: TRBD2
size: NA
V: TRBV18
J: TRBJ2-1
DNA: TGTGCCAGCTCACCACCTGTCTCTAGCGGAGAACAGTTCTTC
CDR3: CASSPPVSSGEQFF

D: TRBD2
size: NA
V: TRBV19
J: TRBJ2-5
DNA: TGTGCCAGTACTAGCGGGGGGAGAGAGACCCAGTACTTC
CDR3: CASTSGGRETQYF

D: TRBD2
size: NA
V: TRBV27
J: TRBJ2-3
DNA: TGTGCCAGCAGTTTATCGGCCGGACTAGCGGGGACAGATACGCAGTATTTT
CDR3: CASSLSAGLAGTDTQYF

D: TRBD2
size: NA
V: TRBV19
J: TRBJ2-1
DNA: TGTGCCAGTAGTATTCATGCGGGGGGTCCCTACAATGAGCAGTTCTTC
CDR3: CASSIHAGGPYNEQFF

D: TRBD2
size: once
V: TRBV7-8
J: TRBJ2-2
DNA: TGTGCCAGCAGCTTATGGGGAGGGAGTGATACCGGGGAGCTGTTTTTT
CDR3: CASSLWGGSDTGELFF

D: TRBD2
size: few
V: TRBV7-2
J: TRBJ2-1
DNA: TGTGCCAGCAGCTTAGACGGGAGGGCCCTCGGTGAGCAGTTCTTC
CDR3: CASSLDGRALGEQFF

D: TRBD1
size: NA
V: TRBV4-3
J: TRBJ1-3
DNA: TGCGCCAGCAGCCAGGTCCAGGGGGATTATACCATATATTTT
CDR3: CASSQVQGDYTIYF

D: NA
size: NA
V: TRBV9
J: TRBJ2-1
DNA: TGTGCCAGCAGCTCCACTCAGGGGTTTCCTGGCTCCTACAATGAGCAGTTCTTC
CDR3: CASSSTQGFPGSYNEQFF

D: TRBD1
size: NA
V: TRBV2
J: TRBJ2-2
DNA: TGTGCCGAAAGGACAGGGAAGGACACCGGGGAGCTGTTTTTT
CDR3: CAERTGKDTGELFF

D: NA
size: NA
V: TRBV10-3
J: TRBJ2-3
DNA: TGTGCCATCAGTAGCGGCACAGATACGCAGTATTTT
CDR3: CAISSGTDTQYF

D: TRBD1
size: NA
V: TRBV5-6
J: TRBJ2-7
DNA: TGTGCCAGCAGCTTGGGGACAGGGGACTCCTACGAGCAGTACTTC
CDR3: CASSLGTGDSYEQYF

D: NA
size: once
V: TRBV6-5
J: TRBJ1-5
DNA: TGTGCCAGCAGTTACTCAGTCTATAGCAATCAGCCCCAGCATTTT
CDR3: CASSYSVYSNQPQHF

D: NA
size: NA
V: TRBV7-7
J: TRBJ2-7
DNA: TGTGCTAGCAGCTTAGCCCAGGGGCCCTACGAGCAGTACTTC
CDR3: CASSLAQGPYEQYF

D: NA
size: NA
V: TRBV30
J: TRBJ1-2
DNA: TGTGCCTGGAGTTTTTGGACAAGGAAGCCCTATGGCTACACCTTC
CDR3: CAWSFWTRKPYGYTF

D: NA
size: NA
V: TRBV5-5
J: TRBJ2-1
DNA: TGTGCCAGCAGCTCGACAGTCCAAGGGAATGAGCAGTTCTTC
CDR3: CASSSTVQGNEQFF